The source of this TCR beta chain is a study of beta chain features in type 1 diabetes. Looking at the study overall: When patients were set against healthy donors, age, gender and cell yields were similar. General study points: Fewer junction insertions and more nucleotide deletions appeared in type 1 diabetes patients. Significant though moderate, a shortening of TCRB CDR3s appeared in all four CD4+ subsets of Type 1 diabetes patients.

As every portion of the isolated RNA was reverse transcribed, the sequencing read expressed TCRB transcripts. Assay: immunoSEQ multiplex PCR; the TCRdb copy retains only in-frame clones and omits some. Of 330,000 or so clones in the sample, 10% to 15% were seen once. Points on this clone: Its antigen remains unidentified.

CDR1 and CDR2 from the germline V gene are SEHNR and FQNEAQ (reference sequence). The CDR3 spans 19 residues. J gave up 3 bases and V 0 bases, and 13 bases lay outside the gene matches. This chain uses TRBV7-9 with TRBJ2-1; TRBD2 matches 8 bases. The TCR comes from a woman younger than 35 with type 1 diabetes. The sequencing sample was made of naive CD4+ T cells from blood. CDR3 residues: CASSLAGITGGLFYNEQFF. CDR3 in DNA: TGTGCCAGCAGCTTAGCGGGAATAACGGGAGGGCTCTTCTACAATGAGCAGTTCTTC.